This T cell receptor beta chain was retrieved from a study of blood T cells in healthy people across ages. Those donating, healthy Caucasian individuals from Russia, were aged roughly 6 to 100. The V and J ends lost 0 bases and 1 base respectively, with 7 bases between them. This CDR3 is built from 14 residues. Germline V lookup: CDR1 SGHRS, CDR2 YFSETQ. A second 7 to 11 cycle PCR used barcoded and J-beta primers. One entry per CDR3 protein results from TCRdb running MiXCR on the 5' RACE reads. In the table there are about 1.5 million distinct CDR3 sequences, less than 45% of which are singletons. The sequence was obtained from a woman aged 18-35 years in good health. Sequencing was carried out using blood. The chain links TRBV5-1 to TRBJ1-2, with D possibly TRBD1 on 5 matching bases. CDR3 coding DNA: TGCGCCAGCAGCTTGGGGGACTTTAACTATGGCTACACCTTC. Protein product: CASSLGDFNYGYTF.